This T cell receptor beta chain was recorded in a study of metastatic and nonmetastatic thyroid tumors. None of the patients had undergone any treatment ahead of thyroid surgery. In the original workflow: Differences in CDR3 between clinicopathological groups were drawn on to build a classifier intended to discriminate distant-metastatic papillary thyroid cancer patients. MiXCR re-clonotyped the PCR reads for TCRdb. These V and J calls originate from TCRdb's pipeline instead of the authors' own analysis. The table includes 15,000 to 20,000 clones, 25% to 30% detected once. The sequence derives from a female donor with papillary thyroid cancer or a benign thyroid nodule (not recorded which). Some clones in this sample may be carry-over from other donors' samples. Sequencing was done on a sample of tumor tissue.

The CDR3 here is CSAADREVYEQYF. DNA for the CDR3: TGCAGTGCCGCCGACAGGGAGGTCTACGAGCAGTACTTC. The J gene is TRBJ2-7, the V gene TRBV20-1; D possibly corresponds to TRBD1 (7 bases). V lost 6 bases, J lost 3 bases, and 15 bases lay in between. The CDR3 contains 13 residues. Germline assignment: CDR1 DFQATT and CDR2 SNEGSKA (reference sequence).